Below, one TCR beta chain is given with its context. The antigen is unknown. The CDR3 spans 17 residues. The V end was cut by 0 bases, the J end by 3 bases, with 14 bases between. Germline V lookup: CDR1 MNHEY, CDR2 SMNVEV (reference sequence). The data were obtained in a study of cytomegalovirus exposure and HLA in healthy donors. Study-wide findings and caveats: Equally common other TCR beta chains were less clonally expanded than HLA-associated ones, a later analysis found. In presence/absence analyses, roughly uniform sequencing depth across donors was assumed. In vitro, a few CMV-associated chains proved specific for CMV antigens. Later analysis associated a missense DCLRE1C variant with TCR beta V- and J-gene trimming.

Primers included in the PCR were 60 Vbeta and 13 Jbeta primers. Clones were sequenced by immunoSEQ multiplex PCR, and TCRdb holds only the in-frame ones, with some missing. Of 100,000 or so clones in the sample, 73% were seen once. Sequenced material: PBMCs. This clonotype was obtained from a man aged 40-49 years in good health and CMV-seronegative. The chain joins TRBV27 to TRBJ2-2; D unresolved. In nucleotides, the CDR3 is TGTGCCAGCAGTTTATCGTGGCGGCCTAGTGACACCGGGGAGCTGTTTTTT. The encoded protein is CASSLSWRPSDTGELFF.